Following are 15 T cell receptor beta chains from one sample sequenced in a study of PD-1 blockade in classical Hodgkin lymphoma. Time point specified: cycle 4 day 1 (C4D1), after five to seven weeks of nivolumab. Following autologous stem cell transplantation, relapse occurred in every patient, and exposure to brentuximab vedotin varied. The assay was immunoSEQ multiplex PCR, and TCRdb's table has in-frame clones only and misses some. Here the sample spans around 20,000 clones, 80% being singletons. The sequencing used peripheral blood mononuclear cells (PBMCs), collected before the fourth cycle of nivolumab. These receptors were obtained from a human donor with classical Hodgkin lymphoma.

By share of the sample, this clone is medium-sized. The chain is built from TRBV9 and TRBJ2-2, with 9 bases aligning to TRBD1. Germline trimming cut 0 bases from V and 4 bases from J; bases unmatched to any gene: 1. Per the germline V gene, CDR1 is SGDLS and CDR2 is YYNGEE. CDR3 length equals 15 residues. In DNA form, the CDR3 reads TGTGCCAGCAGCGTAGAGACAGGGGGCACCGGGGAGCTGTTTTTT. Its protein product is CASSVETGGTGELFF.

The chain uses TRBV18 and TRBJ2-5, with D unclear. With 0 bases removed from V and 0 bases from J, the gap between germline ends came to 8 bases. The CDR3 totals 15 residues. Germline V lookup: CDR1 KGHSH, CDR2 LQKENI. DNA for the CDR3: TGTGCCAGCTCACCACCCTCCAGGAACCAAGAGACCCAGTACTTC. Its translation: CASSPPSRNQETQYF.

The chain combines TRBV11-2 with TRBJ2-7; D ambiguous. Germline CDR1 is SGHAT and CDR2 is FQNNGV. CDR3 size: 12 residues. V lost 0 bases and J 5 bases, leaving 5 bases between the germline ends. CDR3 nucleotides: TGTGCCAGCAGCTTAGAAGTCCACGAGCAGTACTTC. Amino acid sequence: CASSLEVHEQYF.

The J gene is TRBJ2-5, the V gene TRBV6-5, with 9 bases matching TRBD1. The J call is uncertain, as TRBJ2-7 better fits the DNA end. The CDR3 covers 13 residues. From germline, CDR1 is MNHEY and CDR2 SVGAGI. CDR3 sequence: CASMTGGGYEQYF. The CDR3 DNA reads TGTGCCAGCATGACAGGGGGTGGGTACGAGCAGTACTTC.

The V call is TRBV27, the J call TRBJ1-6, with D possibly TRBD1 on 6 matching bases. The CDR3 sequence is 12 residues long. Deletions cut 3 bases from V and 12 bases from J, with 9 bases between. CDR1 is MNHEY, CDR2 SMNVEV, per germline (reference sequence). The CDR3 sequence is CASSFQGQPLHF. DNA of the CDR3: TGTGCCAGCAGTTTCCAGGGGCAACCCCTCCACTTT.

The CDR3 bases are TGCGCCAGCAGCCAGGGGGGGGACGAGACCCAGTACTTC. Its translation is CASSQGGDETQYF. The chain is built from TRBV5-1 and TRBJ2-5; D might be TRBD1 or TRBD2, each matching 7 bases. The CDR3 contains 13 residues. Trimming pared 4 bases from V and 5 bases from J, leaving 12 bases between. Per germline, CDR1 SGHRS and CDR2 YFSETQ.

The gene calls are TRBV5-1 and TRBJ1-2; D unclear. The CDR3 totals 13 residues. The V end lost 4 bases, the J end lost 4 bases, and 11 bases lay between the germline ends. Germline V CDR1 and CDR2: SGHRS, YFSETQ. The CDR3 spells CASSLGEVYGYTF. The CDR3 coding sequence is TGCGCCAGCAGCCTCGGGGAGGTCTATGGCTACACCTTC.

This clone showed up just once. V and J are TRBV4-2 and TRBJ2-7, with D perhaps given as TRBD1 or TRBD2 (5 bases each). Trimming stripped 6 bases from V and 3 bases from J, with 18 bases between. Germline V lookup: CDR1 LGHNA, CDR2 YNFKEQ. The CDR3 covers 15 residues. CDR3 in DNA: TGTGCCAGCAGTCCACTCCGGGACGGAAACTACGAGCAGTACTTC. Its translation is CASSPLRDGNYEQYF.

The V call is TRBV19, the J call TRBJ2-1, with D unclear. CDR1 LNHDA and CDR2 SQIVND come from the germline V gene (reference sequence). This CDR3 spans 11 amino acids. Trimming shortened V by 7 bases and J by 5 bases, and 6 bases separated the two germline ends. For the CDR3, the DNA is TGTGCCAGTACCTACAACAATGAGCAGTTCTTC. Encoded protein: CASTYNNEQFF.

This chain joins TRBV28 and TRBJ1-3; TRBD1 matches 9 bases. CDR1 is MDHEN and CDR2 is SYDVKM in the germline V gene. CDR3 length: 16 amino acids. V gave up 2 bases and J gave up 2 bases; unmatched junction bases: 4. The CDR3 coding sequence is TGTGCCAGCAGTTTAGGGGGGACAGGGACTGGAAACACCATATATTTT. Translating gives CASSLGGTGTGNTIYF.

The CDR3 nucleotides read TGCACCACTGCACTAGCGTCAGATACGCAGTATTTT. This codes for CTTALASDTQYF. The gene calls are TRBV29-1 and TRBJ2-3; 7 nucleotides agree with TRBD2. This CDR3 has 12 residues. Germline CDR1 is SQVTM and CDR2 is ANQGSEA.

This clone was observed a handful of times. The chain recombines TRBV4-3 with TRBJ1-4, with D tentatively TRBD1 (5 bases). Deletions cut 0 bases from V and 15 bases from J, with 17 bases between. The CDR3 is made up of 14 amino acids. The germline V gene has CDR1 LGHNA and CDR2 YSLEER. The CDR3 is CASSQDGDGLTVFF. The DNA for the CDR3 is TGCGCCAGCAGCCAAGATGGGGACGGACTGACAGTGTTTTTT.

This chain uses TRBV5-6 with TRBJ1-2, with unresolved D. Trimming left V 3 bases short and J 3 bases short, with 6 bases between. There are 12 residues in the CDR3. Per the germline V gene, CDR1 is SGHDT and CDR2 is YYEEEE. CDR3 loop: CASSSRDYGYTF. The CDR3 DNA is TGTGCCAGCAGCTCCCGGGACTATGGCTACACCTTC. The full variable domain, rest sourced from reference TRBV5-6 and TRBJ1-2, is DAGVTQSPTHLIKTRGQQVTLRCSPKSGHDTVSWYQQALGQGPQFIFQYYEEEERQRGNFPDRFSGHQFPNYSSELNVNALLLGDSALYLCASSSRDYGYTFGSGTRLTVV.

In its sample, this clone ranks as medium-sized. The chain is built from TRBV4-2 and TRBJ2-1; the D gene is possibly TRBD1 (6 bases). This CDR3 spans 17 amino acids. The V end was cut by 1 base, the J end by 7 bases, with 20 bases between. From germline, CDR1 is LGHNA and CDR2 YNFKEQ. The CDR3 DNA reads TGTGCCAGCAGCCAAGTCTCCGAGACAGGCGCCGTGAATGAGCAGTTCTTC. Translated, it gives CASSQVSETGAVNEQFF.

V gene TRBV10-1 combines with J gene TRBJ2-7, with TRBD1 identical over 9 bases. CDR1 WNHNN and CDR2 SYGVQD come from the germline V gene (reference sequence). V shed 6 bases, J shed 7 bases, and the junction held 7 bases outside the gene matches. The CDR3 loop spans 13 amino acids. This CDR3 reads CASSRDRAREQYF. The CDR3 region has the DNA TGCGCCAGCAGCCGGGACAGGGCAAGGGAGCAGTACTTC.